These 23 T cell receptor beta chains came from one sample sequenced in a study of T cells expressing NK-cell markers. One entry per CDR3 protein, without DNA, is what TCRdb gives after re-calling the 5' RACE reads. The sample totals some 440,000 distinct CDR3 sequences. Sequencing was performed on blood T cells: a sorted CD56 or NKG2C T cell subset, CD4+ or CD8+ T cells, or bulk PBMC T cells (not recorded which). The receptors derive from a woman aged 45-65 years in good health.

CDR3 protein: CASNIQGRNEQFF. J is TRBJ2-1 and V is TRBV5-1; TCRdb calls TRBD1, which cannot be checked without DNA. The CDR3 extends over 13 amino acids. Germline assignment: CDR1 SGHRS and CDR2 YFSETQ.

The chain is built from TRBV19 and TRBJ2-4. CDR1 LNHDA and CDR2 SQIVND come from the germline V gene (reference sequence). The CDR3 is 12 amino acids. The chain's CDR3 is CASSDTKNIQYF.

The V gene is TRBV5-5, the J gene TRBJ2-2; the TRBD1 assignment by TCRdb is unverifiable without DNA. CDR1 is SGHKS and CDR2 is YYEKEE in the germline V gene (reference sequence). This CDR3 is 15 amino acids long. CDR3 residues: CASSSVRGSTGELFF.

The chain employs TRBV15 and TRBJ1-4; TCRdb names TRBD1, which stays unverified in the absence of DNA. Germline lookup yields CDR1 LNHNV and CDR2 YYDKDF (reference sequence). The CDR3 totals 15 residues. The CDR3 sequence: CATSENPGTNEKLFF.

The rearrangement joins TRBV7-9 to TRBJ1-3. Germline CDR1 reads SEHNR; CDR2 reads FQNEAQ (reference sequence). The CDR3 loop spans 18 amino acids. Here the CDR3 reads CASSLFHVGRDSGNTIYF.

V usage is TRBV20-1 and J usage is TRBJ2-3; TCRdb picks TRBD2, but there is no DNA to check that call. This CDR3 region has 15 residues. Germline lookup yields CDR1 DFQATT and CDR2 SNEGSKA (reference sequence). This CDR3 is CSAAAWLADTDTQYF.

V and J are TRBV11-2 and TRBJ2-1; TCRdb reports TRBD1, a call that lacks DNA to check it against. In germline, CDR1 is SGHAT, CDR2 FQNNGV. CDR3 size: 17 residues. The CDR3 protein is CASSPQRGARSYNEQFF.

The J gene is TRBJ2-7, the V gene TRBV12-3 or TRBV12-4; TCRdb gives TRBD2 as the D gene, but with no DNA this cannot be confirmed. This CDR3 is 18 amino acids long. The CDR3 sequence is CASSFSSGRALNRYEQYF.

The J gene is TRBJ1-4, the V gene TRBV10-3. This CDR3 has 13 residues. Per germline, CDR1 ENHRY and CDR2 SYGVKD. The CDR3 protein is CATSSGGNEKLFF.

The chain combines TRBV7-2 with TRBJ1-5. The CDR3 totals 15 residues. Germline V gene sequence: CDR1 SGHTA, CDR2 FQGNSA. The CDR3 region is CASSLVVQSRQPQHF.

J is TRBJ2-1 and V is TRBV15; TCRdb gives TRBD2 as the D gene, but with no DNA this cannot be confirmed. Per the germline V gene, CDR1 is LNHNV and CDR2 is YYDKDF (reference sequence). CDR3 length: 16 amino acids. This CDR3 is CATSAVRLADHNEQFF.

The V call is TRBV5-6, the J call TRBJ1-4; TCRdb reports TRBD1, a call that lacks DNA to check it against. Germline V CDR1 and CDR2: SGHDT, YYEEEE. The CDR3 consists of 15 residues. The CDR3: CASSLVPVTNEKLFF.

V gene TRBV5-5 combines with J gene TRBJ2-3. Germline assignment: CDR1 SGHKS and CDR2 YYEKEE (reference sequence). CDR3 length equals 12 residues. The CDR3 protein is CASSQPEDTQYF.

The CDR3 sequence is CASTSTSSFYEQYF. The V and J genes are TRBV6-2 or TRBV6-3 and TRBJ2-7; checking the TCRdb D call of TRBD2 is not possible without DNA. Germline V gene data show CDR1 as MNHEY and CDR2 as SVGEGT. CDR3 length: 14 residues.

The chain recombines TRBV6-6 with TRBJ2-1; the D gene TCRdb calls, TRBD1, cannot be checked with no DNA. Germline loops: CDR1 MNHNY, CDR2 SVGAGI (reference sequence). The CDR3 has 14 residues. The CDR3 here is CASSYDMGYNEQFF.

The V call is TRBV4-1, the J call TRBJ2-1; without DNA, the TCRdb call of TRBD2 cannot be checked. Germline V gene lookup returns CDR1 MGHRA and CDR2 YSYEKL. The CDR3 runs 19 residues. CDR3 sequence: CASSQAGTSGSGSYNEQFF.

This rearrangement joins TRBV6-1 to TRBJ2-1; the D call of TRBD2 rests on TCRdb alone, since no DNA is present to check it. This CDR3 is built from 15 residues. From germline, CDR1 is MNHNS and CDR2 SASEGT. The CDR3 reads CASSELAGGPGEQFF.

V gene TRBV20-1 combines with J gene TRBJ1-1; as DNA is missing, the TRBD1 call by TCRdb cannot be tested. Germline CDR1 DFQATT, CDR2 SNEGSKA (reference sequence). This CDR3 is 17 amino acids long. The CDR3 here is CSARDAGTGVLGTEAFF.

This chain joins TRBV5-1 and TRBJ2-5; TCRdb's D gene call, TRBD2, goes unchecked for lack of DNA. Germline CDR1 is SGHRS and CDR2 is YFSETQ. This CDR3 is 17 amino acids long. CDR3 region: CASSLGQGRKNKETQYF.

The genes are TRBV27 and TRBJ1-4; TCRdb gives TRBD1 as the D gene, but with no DNA this cannot be confirmed. Germline V gives CDR1 MNHEY, CDR2 SMNVEV (reference sequence). This CDR3 has 13 amino acids. The CDR3 region is CASARGFSEKLFF.

This chain connects TRBV3-1 to TRBJ2-2; the D call of TRBD2 rests on TCRdb alone, since no DNA is present to check it. This CDR3 has 13 residues. Per germline, CDR1 LGHDT and CDR2 YNNKEL (reference sequence). The CDR3 here is CASTNRLAGELFF.

The rearrangement links TRBV4-1 to TRBJ2-5; the D call from TCRdb, TRBD2, cannot be confirmed without DNA. The CDR3 extends over 15 amino acids. Germline V lookup: CDR1 MGHRA, CDR2 YSYEKL. The chain's CDR3 is CASSPQLGDLRTQYF.

This chain joins TRBV28 and TRBJ2-1; TCRdb gives TRBD2 as the D gene, but with no DNA this cannot be confirmed. Germline CDR1 and CDR2: MDHEN and SYDVKM. This CDR3 contains 14 residues. The CDR3 loop reads CASSRVAGYNEQFF.